This T cell receptor (beta chain) is from a study of shared clonotypes between healthy human individuals. Genomic DNA from unsorted samples was obtained from 80 million to 100 million PBMCs (per sample). This CDR3 is built from 11 residues. From germline, CDR1 is KGHSH and CDR2 LQKENI. The V segment lost 3 bases and the J segment 9 bases; nucleotides outside the gene matches: 1. Ten immunoSEQ deep assay plates held the unsorted PBMC DNA. The protocol was immunoSEQ multiplex PCR, while the TCRdb copy is restricted to in-frame clones and leaves out a portion. The table has 490,000 or so clones, around 80% seen once.

The sample consisted of PBMCs. The clonotype was recovered from a woman aged 35 to 49 in good health. Some clones in this sample may be carry-over from other donors' samples. The chain uses TRBV18 and TRBJ2-7; 8 bases match TRBD1. The CDR3 coding sequence is TGTGCCAGCTCACCCGACAGGGGGCAGTACTTC. Its protein is CASSPDRGQYF.